The sequence of this T cell receptor beta chain was determined in a study of blood T cell repertoires in COVID-19. The J segment lost 2 bases and the V segment lost 1 base, leaving 4 bases of the junction unmatched. This CDR3 has 15 residues. Germline CDR1 is SGHTA and CDR2 is FQGTGA. Profiling relied on immunoSEQ multiplex PCR, and the TCRdb table lists in-frame clones only, not all of them. The table includes approximately 170,000 clones, more than 65% detected once. This TCR came from a human donor with acute or convalescent COVID-19. The donor label of this sample is uncertain. The genes are TRBV7-3 and TRBJ2-7, with 8 bases aligning to TRBD2. The sequencing input was peripheral blood. CDR3 coding DNA: TGTGCCAGCAGCTTAAATCGGGGGGGAACCTACGAGCAGTACTTC. This gives the protein CASSLNRGGTYEQYF.